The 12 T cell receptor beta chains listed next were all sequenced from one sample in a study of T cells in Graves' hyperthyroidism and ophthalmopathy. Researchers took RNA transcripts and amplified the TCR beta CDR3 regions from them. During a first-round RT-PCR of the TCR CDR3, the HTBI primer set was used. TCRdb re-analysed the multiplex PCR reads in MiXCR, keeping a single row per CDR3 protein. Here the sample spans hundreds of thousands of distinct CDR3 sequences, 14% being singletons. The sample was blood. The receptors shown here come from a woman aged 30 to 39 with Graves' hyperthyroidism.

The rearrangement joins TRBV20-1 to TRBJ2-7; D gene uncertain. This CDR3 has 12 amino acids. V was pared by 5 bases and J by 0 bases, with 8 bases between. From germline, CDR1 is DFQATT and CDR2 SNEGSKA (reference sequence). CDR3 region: CSAHRYSYEQYF. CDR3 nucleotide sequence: TGCAGTGCTCACAGATACTCCTACGAGCAGTACTTC.

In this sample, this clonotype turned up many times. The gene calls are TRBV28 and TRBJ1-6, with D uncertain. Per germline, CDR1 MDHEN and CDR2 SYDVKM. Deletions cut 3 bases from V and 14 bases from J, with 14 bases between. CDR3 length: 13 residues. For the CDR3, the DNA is TGTGCCAGCAGTTTCTATAGATTCGAGGCCCTCCACTTT. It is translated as CASSFYRFEALHF.

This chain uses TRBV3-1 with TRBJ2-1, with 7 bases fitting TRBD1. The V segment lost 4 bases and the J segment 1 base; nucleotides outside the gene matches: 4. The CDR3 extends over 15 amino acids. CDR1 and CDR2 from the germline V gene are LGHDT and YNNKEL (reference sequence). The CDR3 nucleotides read TGTGCCAGCAGCCGAAGGACAGGTTCCTACAATGAGCAGTTCTTC. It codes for CASSRRTGSYNEQFF.

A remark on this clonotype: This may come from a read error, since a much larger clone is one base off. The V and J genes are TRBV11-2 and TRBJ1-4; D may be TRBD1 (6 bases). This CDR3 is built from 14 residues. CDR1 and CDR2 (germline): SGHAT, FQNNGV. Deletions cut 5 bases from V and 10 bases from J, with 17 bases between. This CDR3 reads CASSPDGGQGKLFF. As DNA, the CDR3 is TGTGCCAGCAGCCCCGACGGGGGGCAGGGAAAACTGTTTTTT.

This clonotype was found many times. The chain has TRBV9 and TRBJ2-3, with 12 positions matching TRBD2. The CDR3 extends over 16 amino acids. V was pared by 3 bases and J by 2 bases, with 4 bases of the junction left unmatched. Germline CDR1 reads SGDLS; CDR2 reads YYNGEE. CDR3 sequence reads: CASSASGRGPTDTQYF. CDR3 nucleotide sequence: TGTGCCAGCAGCGCTAGCGGGAGGGGTCCCACAGATACGCAGTATTTT.

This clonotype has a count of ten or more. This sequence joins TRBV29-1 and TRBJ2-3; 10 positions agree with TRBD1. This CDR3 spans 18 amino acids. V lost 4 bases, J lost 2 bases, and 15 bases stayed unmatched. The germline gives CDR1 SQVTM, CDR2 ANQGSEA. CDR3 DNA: TGCAGCGTTGTAGGTGTGGCATCCGGGACAGGGGTCACAGATACGCAGTATTTT. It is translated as CSVVGVASGTGVTDTQYF.

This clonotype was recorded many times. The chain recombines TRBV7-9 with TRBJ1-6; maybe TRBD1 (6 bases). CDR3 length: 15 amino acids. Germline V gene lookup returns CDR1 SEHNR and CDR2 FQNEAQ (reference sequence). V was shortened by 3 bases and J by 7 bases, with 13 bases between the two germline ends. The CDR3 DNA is TGTGCCAGCAGCTTTATAGGGGGGCGAAATTCACCCCTCCACTTT. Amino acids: CASSFIGGRNSPLHF.

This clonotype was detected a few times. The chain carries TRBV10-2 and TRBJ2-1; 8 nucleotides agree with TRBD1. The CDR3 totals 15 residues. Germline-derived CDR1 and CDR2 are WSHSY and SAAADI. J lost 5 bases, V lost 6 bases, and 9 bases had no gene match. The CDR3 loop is CASSAAGGQHNEQFF. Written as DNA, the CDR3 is TGCGCCAGCAGCGCTGCAGGGGGCCAGCACAATGAGCAGTTCTTC.

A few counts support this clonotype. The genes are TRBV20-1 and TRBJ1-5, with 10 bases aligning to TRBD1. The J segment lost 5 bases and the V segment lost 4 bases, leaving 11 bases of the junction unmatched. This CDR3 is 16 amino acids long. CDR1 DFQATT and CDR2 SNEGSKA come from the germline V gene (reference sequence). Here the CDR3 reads CSAIPPTGGRDQPQHF. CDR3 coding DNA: TGCAGTGCTATCCCGCCGACAGGGGGCAGGGATCAGCCCCAGCATTTT.

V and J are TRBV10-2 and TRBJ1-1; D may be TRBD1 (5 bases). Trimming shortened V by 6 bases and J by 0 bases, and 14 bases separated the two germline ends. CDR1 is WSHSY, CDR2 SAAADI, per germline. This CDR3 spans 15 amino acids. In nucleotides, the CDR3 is TGCGCCAGCAGGGGGGACGGACGCATGAACACTGAAGCTTTCTTT. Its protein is CASRGDGRMNTEAFF.

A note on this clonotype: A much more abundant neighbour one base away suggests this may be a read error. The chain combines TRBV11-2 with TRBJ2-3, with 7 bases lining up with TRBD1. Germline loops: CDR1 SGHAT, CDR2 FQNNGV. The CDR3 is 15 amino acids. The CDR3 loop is CACSSGTVSTDTQYF. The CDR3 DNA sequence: TGTGCCTGCAGCTCCGGGACAGTTAGCACAGATACGCAGTATTTT.

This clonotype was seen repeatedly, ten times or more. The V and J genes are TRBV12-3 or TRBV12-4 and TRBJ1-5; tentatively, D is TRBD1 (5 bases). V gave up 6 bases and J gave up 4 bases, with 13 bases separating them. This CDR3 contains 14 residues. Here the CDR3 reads CASSPGLSNQPQHF. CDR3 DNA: TGTGCCAGCAGCCCGGGACTGTCAAATCAGCCCCAGCATTTT.